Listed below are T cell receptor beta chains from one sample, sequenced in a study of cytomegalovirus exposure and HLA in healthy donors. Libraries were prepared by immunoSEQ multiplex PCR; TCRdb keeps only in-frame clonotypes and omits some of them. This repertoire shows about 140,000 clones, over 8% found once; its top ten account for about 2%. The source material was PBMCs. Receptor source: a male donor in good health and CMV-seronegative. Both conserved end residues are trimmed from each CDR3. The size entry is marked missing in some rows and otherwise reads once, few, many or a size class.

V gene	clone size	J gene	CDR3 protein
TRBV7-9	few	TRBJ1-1	ASSDPRGGGTEAF
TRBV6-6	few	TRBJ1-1	ASSSLTGGVGTEAF
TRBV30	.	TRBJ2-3	AWSGISTDTQY
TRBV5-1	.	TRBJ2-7	ASSLVAGSYEQY
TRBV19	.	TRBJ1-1	ASSIGHLSGTGGTEAF
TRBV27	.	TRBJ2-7	ASSRDSLYEQY
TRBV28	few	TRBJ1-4	ASSLGLDNEKLF
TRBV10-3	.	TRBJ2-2	AISESAGGHTGELF
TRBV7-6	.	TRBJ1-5	ASSPGAAGEQPQH
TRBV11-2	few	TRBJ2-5	ASSLGGRGGETQY
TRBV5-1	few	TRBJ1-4	ASSPPGLGNEKLF
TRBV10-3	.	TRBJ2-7	AIKGTGFYEQY
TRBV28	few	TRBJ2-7	ASSLLSGVAYEQY
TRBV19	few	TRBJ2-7	ASSIGGRSYEQY
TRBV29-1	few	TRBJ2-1	SVEESLAQNNEQF
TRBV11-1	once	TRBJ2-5	ASSSGTGEETQY
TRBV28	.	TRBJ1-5	ASSLRGRLFQPQH
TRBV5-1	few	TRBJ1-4	ASRLQATNEKLF
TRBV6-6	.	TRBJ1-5	ASSYLDREGQH
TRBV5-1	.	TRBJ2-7	ASSLEVGGTYEQY
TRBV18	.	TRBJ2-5	ASSPPGGRQETQY
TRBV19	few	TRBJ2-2	ASSIRGDTGELF
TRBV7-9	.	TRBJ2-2	ASSFLPGQSNTGELF
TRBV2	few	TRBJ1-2	ASRPGDRDYGYT
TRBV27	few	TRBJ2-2	ASSLVGITRTGELF
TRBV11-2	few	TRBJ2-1	ASSPGTANNEQF
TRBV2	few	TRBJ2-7	ASSNRGSYEQY
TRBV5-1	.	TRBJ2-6	ASSVSGTGANVLT
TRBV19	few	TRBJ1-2	ASSIPAGNYGYT
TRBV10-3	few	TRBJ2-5	AADRGQKGEQY
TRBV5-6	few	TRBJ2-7	AGLVGTGIYEQY
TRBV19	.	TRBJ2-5	ASSIAGARETQY
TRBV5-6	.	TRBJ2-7	ASSPSSLAGAGEQY
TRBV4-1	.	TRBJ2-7	ASSQVDRVYEQY
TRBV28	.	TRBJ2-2	ASSLISGNTGELF
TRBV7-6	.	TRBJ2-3	ASSLDRGLNTDTQY
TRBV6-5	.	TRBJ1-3	ASREGGSGNTIY
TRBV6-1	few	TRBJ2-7	ASIPRALSYEQY
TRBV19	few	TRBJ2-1	ASSMTSGGEQF
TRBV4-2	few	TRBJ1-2	ASNQDSAYGYT
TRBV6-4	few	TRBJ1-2	ASSAGGSYGYT
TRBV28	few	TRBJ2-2	ASSWRQGMNTGELF
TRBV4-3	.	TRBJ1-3	ASSQGGGKNTIY
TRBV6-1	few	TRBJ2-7	ASSDVRLAAYEQY
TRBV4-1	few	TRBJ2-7	ASSPDPGQGREQY
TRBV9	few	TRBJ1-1	ASSVETHRGNTEAF
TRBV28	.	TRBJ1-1	ASAAGDLNTEAF
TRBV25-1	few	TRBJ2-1	ASSELASGKVDEQF
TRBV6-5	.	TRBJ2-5	ASSYRDTQETQY
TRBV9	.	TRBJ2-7	ASSPRADLEVHEQY
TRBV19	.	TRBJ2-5	ASSVDTQETQY
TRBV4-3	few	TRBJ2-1	ASSTGWSLLMSNEQF
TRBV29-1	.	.	SVTTGDYEQY
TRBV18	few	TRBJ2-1	ASSPNSGSSSYNEQF